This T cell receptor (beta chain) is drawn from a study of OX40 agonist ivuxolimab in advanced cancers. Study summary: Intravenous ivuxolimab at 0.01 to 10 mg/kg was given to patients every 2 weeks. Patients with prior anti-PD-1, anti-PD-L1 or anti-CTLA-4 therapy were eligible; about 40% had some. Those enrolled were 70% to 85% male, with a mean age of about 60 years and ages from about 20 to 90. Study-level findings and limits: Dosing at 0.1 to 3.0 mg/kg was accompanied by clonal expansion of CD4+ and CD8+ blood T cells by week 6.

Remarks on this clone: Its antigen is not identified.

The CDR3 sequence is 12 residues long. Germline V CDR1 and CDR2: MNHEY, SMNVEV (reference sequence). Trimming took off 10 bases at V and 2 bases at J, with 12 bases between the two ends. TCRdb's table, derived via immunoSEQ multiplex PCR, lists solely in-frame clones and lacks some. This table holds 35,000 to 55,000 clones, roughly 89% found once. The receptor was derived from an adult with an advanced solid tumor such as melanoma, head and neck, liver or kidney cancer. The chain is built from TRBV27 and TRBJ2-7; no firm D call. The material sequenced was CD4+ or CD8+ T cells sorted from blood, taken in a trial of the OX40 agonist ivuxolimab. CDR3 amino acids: CATQISAYEQYF. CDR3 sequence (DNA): TGTGCCACCCAAATATCGGCCTACGAGCAGTACTTC.